The 10 T cell receptor beta chains listed next were all sequenced from one sample in a study of blood T cell repertoires in COVID-19. Libraries were prepared by immunoSEQ multiplex PCR; TCRdb keeps only in-frame clonotypes and omits some of them. Of about 220,000 clones in the sample, roughly 75% are singletons; the top ten hold about 7%. The sequenced sample was peripheral blood. The receptors derive from an older woman with acute or convalescent COVID-19.

The sample holds one count of this clone. V is TRBV29-1 and J is TRBJ2-5; D possibly corresponds to TRBD1 (6 bases). Germline CDR1 SQVTM, CDR2 ANQGSEA. The CDR3 spans 14 residues. The ends were cut back, 3 bases at V and 4 bases at J, with 15 bases in the middle. The DNA of the CDR3 is TGCAGCGTTGAGTCACAGGGATTACGAGAGACCCAGTACTTC. This encodes CSVESQGLRETQYF.

The chain employs TRBV6-5 and TRBJ2-3, with D possibly TRBD2 on 6 matching bases. Per the germline V gene, CDR1 is MNHEY and CDR2 is SVGAGI. V shed 6 bases and J shed 0 bases, with 10 bases lying between them. The CDR3 runs 14 residues. CDR3 sequence (DNA): TGTGCCAGCAGACGCGGGACTAGCACAGATACGCAGTATTTT. Protein product: CASRRGTSTDTQYF.

This chain links TRBV3-1 (or the pseudogene TRBV3-2) with TRBJ2-7, with a tentative D call TRBD2 (6 bases). The ends were cut back, 1 base at V and 5 bases at J, with 21 bases in the middle. CDR1 and CDR2 from the germline V gene are LGHDT and YNNKEL (reference sequence). The CDR3 totals 17 residues. The CDR3 spells CASSQGPLGTPKDEQYF. CDR3 in DNA: TGTGCCAGCAGCCAAGGCCCCCTAGGGACTCCGAAGGACGAGCAGTACTTC.

The chain joins TRBV4-3 to TRBJ1-1; 10 bases map to TRBD1. The length of the CDR3 is 14 residues. The V and J ends lost 1 base and 8 bases, in that order; junction bases with no gene match: 4. Germline V gives CDR1 LGHNA, CDR2 YSLEER. CDR3 sequence reads: CASSQGDRGLEAFF. The CDR3 DNA reads TGCGCCAGCAGCCAAGGGGACAGGGGCTTAGAAGCTTTCTTT.

This chain connects TRBV10-2 to TRBJ2-7; D gene unclear. Germline CDR1 is WSHSY and CDR2 is SAAADI. The germline V and J ends were trimmed by 3 bases and 6 bases, with 9 bases remaining between them. This CDR3 comprises 12 residues. CDR3 sequence: CASSEETSEQYF. The CDR3 bases are TGCGCCAGCAGTGAAGAAACGAGCGAGCAGTACTTC.

The chain combines TRBV20-1 with TRBJ1-2; TRBD1 aligns across 9 bases. Per germline, CDR1 DFQATT and CDR2 SNEGSKA (reference sequence). V trimming: 3 bases; J trimming: 4 bases; junction bases outside the gene matches: 9. The CDR3 consists of 15 residues. The CDR3 bases are TGCAGTGCTAGTGATCCGGGACAGGGTTCCTATGGCTACACCTTC. This encodes CSASDPGQGSYGYTF.

CDR3 amino acids: CASSYPAGGYAFF. The CDR3 region has the DNA TGTGCCAGCAGTTACCCCGCAGGGGGCTATGCTTTCTTT. V usage is TRBV6-6 and J usage is TRBJ1-1, with TRBD1 identical over 8 bases. The CDR3 totals 13 residues. Per the germline V gene, CDR1 is MNHNY and CDR2 is SVGAGI (reference sequence). V was clipped by 2 bases and J by 11 bases; unmatched bases: 7.

This chain links TRBV5-5 with TRBJ1-6; 7 bases are shared with TRBD1. J was trimmed by 7 bases and V by 3 bases; bases with no gene match: 4. The CDR3 covers 14 residues. Looked up from germline, CDR1 is SGHKS and CDR2 is YYEKEE (reference sequence). This chain's CDR3 is CASSSGGLNSPLHF. CDR3 nucleotides: TGTGCCAGCAGCTCAGGGGGTCTAAATTCACCCCTCCACTTT.

V is TRBV27 and J is TRBJ2-1; the match to TRBD1 covers 7 bases. This CDR3 spans 17 amino acids. The V gene end was trimmed by 5 bases and the J gene end by 1 base; junction bases not matched to a gene: 11. Germline CDR1 is MNHEY and CDR2 is SMNVEV (reference sequence). Written as DNA, the CDR3 is TGTGCCAGCAGTCGAACAACAGGGGTGATGTCCTACAATGAGCAGTTCTTC. It is translated as CASSRTTGVMSYNEQFF.

V is TRBV10-2 and J is TRBJ2-3; D possibly corresponds to TRBD2 (7 bases). V gave up 1 base and J gave up 2 bases, with 13 bases separating them. Per germline, CDR1 WSHSY and CDR2 SAAADI. The CDR3 is made up of 16 amino acids. Written as DNA, the CDR3 is TGCGCCAGCAGTGAGTGGGGGGGGCCCCTCACAGATACGCAGTATTTT. Amino acid sequence: CASSEWGGPLTDTQYF.